These 16 T cell receptor beta chains share one sample of origin, sequenced in a study of cytomegalovirus exposure and HLA in healthy donors. Primers: 60 Vbeta forward and 13 Jbeta reverse. TCRdb's table, derived via immunoSEQ multiplex PCR, lists solely in-frame clones and lacks some. The table has about 150,000 clones, around 84% seen once. Sequenced sample: PBMCs. These TCRs come from a woman between 40 and 50 years old in good health and CMV-seronegative.

The sample holds one count of this clone. This CDR3 is CASSEAPGGQRYSNQPQHF. The DNA of the CDR3 is TGTGCCAGCAGTGAAGCGCCCGGGGGACAGCGATATAGCAATCAGCCCCAGCATTTT. This chain connects TRBV6-1 to TRBJ1-5, with 7 bases aligning to TRBD1. The CDR3 contains 19 residues. Germline-derived CDR1 and CDR2 are MNHNS and SASEGT. J lost 0 bases, V lost 0 bases, and 11 bases had no gene match.

The chain employs TRBV5-1 and TRBJ2-4; the match to TRBD1 covers 12 bases. The ends lost 2 bases at V and 7 bases at J; junction bases unmatched: 7. The CDR3 is made up of 16 amino acids. Germline V CDR1 and CDR2: SGHRS, YFSETQ. Here the CDR3 reads CASSFRGQGAGNIQYF. The DNA of the CDR3 is TGCGCCAGCAGCTTTAGGGGACAGGGGGCCGGGAACATTCAGTACTTC.

The gene calls are TRBV2 and TRBJ1-3; 8 bases match TRBD1. This CDR3 has 14 amino acids. V trimming: 7 bases; J trimming: 3 bases; junction bases outside the gene matches: 5. Germline assignment: CDR1 SNHLY and CDR2 FYNNEI. CDR3 protein: CASKETGGGNTIYF. In nucleotides, the CDR3 is TGTGCCAGCAAAGAAACAGGGGGTGGAAACACCATATATTTT. The variable domain in full, completed from reference TRBV2 and TRBJ1-3, reads EPEVTQTPSHQVTQMGQEVILRCVPISNHLYFYWYRQILGQKVEFLVSFYNNEISEKSEIFDDQFSVERPDGSNFTLKIRSTKLEDSAMYFCASKETGGGNTIYFGEGSWLTVV.

In this sample, this clone turned up a few times. The genes are TRBV6-5 and TRBJ1-5; unclear D gene. Trimming took off 2 bases at V and 1 base at J, with 6 bases between the two ends. Per germline, CDR1 MNHEY and CDR2 SVGAGI. CDR3 length equals 14 residues. The DNA for the CDR3 is TGTGCCAGCAGTTACAGGGAGAGCAATCAGCCCCAGCATTTT. Encoded protein: CASSYRESNQPQHF.

The V gene is TRBV11-3, the J gene TRBJ2-5; D might be TRBD1 (6 bases). The germline V and J ends were trimmed by 1 base and 4 bases, with 13 bases remaining between them. The CDR3 has 15 residues. From germline, CDR1 is SGHNT and CDR2 YENEEA. CDR3 region: CASSLGTGLSETQYF. Written as DNA, the CDR3 is TGTGCCAGCAGCTTAGGCACAGGGCTGTCAGAGACCCAGTACTTC.

CDR3 sequence (DNA): TGTGCCAGCTCCCGGGGTAACCGGAACGAGCAGTACTTC. It is translated as CASSRGNRNEQYF. V usage is TRBV18 and J usage is TRBJ2-7; weak D call: TRBD2 (5 bases). This CDR3 spans 13 amino acids. Trimming stripped 6 bases from V and 5 bases from J, with 14 bases between. In germline, CDR1 is KGHSH, CDR2 LQKENI.

V gene TRBV28 combines with J gene TRBJ1-1, with D possibly being TRBD1 (6 bases). This CDR3 has 15 amino acids. V was clipped by 5 bases and J by 2 bases, with 15 bases between them. Per the germline V gene, CDR1 is MDHEN and CDR2 is SYDVKM. Here the CDR3 reads CASSLILTGNTEAFF. The DNA of the CDR3 is TGTGCCAGCAGTCTTATTTTGACAGGTAACACTGAAGCTTTCTTT.

V usage is TRBV5-1 and J usage is TRBJ1-1; TRBD1 is a possible D gene (5 bases). Germline CDR1 is SGHRS and CDR2 is YFSETQ. The CDR3 is 14 amino acids. The ends were cut back, 3 bases at V and 0 bases at J, with 9 bases in the middle. As DNA, the CDR3 is TGCGCCAGCAGCTCCCTACAGGTGAACACTGAAGCTTTCTTT. It translates to CASSSLQVNTEAFF.

With respect to this clone: This specimen includes other DNA sequences encoding the same CDR3. This rearrangement joins TRBV5-1 to TRBJ2-3; 7 bases line up with TRBD1. V was clipped by 1 base and J by 4 bases; unmatched bases: 9. The CDR3 loop spans 16 amino acids. Germline V gene data show CDR1 as SGHRS and CDR2 as YFSETQ. The CDR3 DNA reads as TGCGCCAGCAGCTTGTACGAGACAGGGTTCGCAGATACGCAGTATTTT. This translates into CASSLYETGFADTQYF.

V and J are TRBV9 and TRBJ1-2, with 8 bases identical to TRBD1. Per germline, CDR1 SGDLS and CDR2 YYNGEE. The CDR3 runs to 18 residues. Trimming took 0 bases from V and 4 from J; bases not matched to a gene: 14. The chain's CDR3 is CASSVGPLPGQVGYGYTF. The CDR3 DNA reads as TGTGCCAGCAGCGTAGGCCCCCTACCGGGACAGGTCGGCTATGGCTACACCTTC.

This chain links TRBV6-5 with TRBJ1-2; possibly TRBD1 for D (5 bases). The V gene lost 0 bases and the J gene lost 10 bases, with 15 bases spanning the gap. This CDR3 region has 14 residues. In germline, CDR1 is MNHEY, CDR2 SVGAGI. CDR3 sequence reads: CASSYSDIRYPYTF. The CDR3 nucleotides read TGTGCCAGCAGTTACTCGGACATCCGGTACCCCTACACCTTC.

The chain uses TRBV6-5 and TRBJ2-7; D may be TRBD1 (6 bases). Germline CDR1 MNHEY, CDR2 SVGAGI. The CDR3 is made up of 14 amino acids. V lost 2 bases and J 5 bases, leaving 13 bases between the germline ends. CDR3 amino acids: CASSYGSQGHEQYF. CDR3 nucleotide sequence: TGTGCCAGCAGTTACGGGTCACAGGGTCACGAGCAGTACTTC.

The gene calls are TRBV18 and TRBJ2-1; 7 bases are shared with TRBD2. The CDR3 sequence is 14 residues long. With V trimmed by 2 bases and J by 5 bases, 3 bases remained unmatched. CDR1 KGHSH and CDR2 LQKENI come from the germline V gene. CDR3 nucleotides: TGTGCCAGCTCACCAAGCGGGGTAGACAATGAGCAGTTCTTC. It specifies CASSPSGVDNEQFF.

This sequence joins TRBV5-1 and TRBJ1-3, with a weak D call TRBD1 (5 bases). This CDR3 comprises 17 residues. V dropped 2 bases and J dropped 0 bases, with 15 bases sitting between them. CDR1 and CDR2 from the germline V gene are SGHRS and YFSETQ. The CDR3 bases are TGCGCCAGCAGCTTACAGGCCGGCCAGAGCTCTGGAAACACCATATATTTT. Protein sequence: CASSLQAGQSSGNTIYF. The whole variable domain, filled in from reference TRBV5-1 and TRBJ1-3, reads KAGVTQTPRYLIKTRGQQVTLSCSPISGHRSVSWYQQTPGQGLQFLFEYFSETQRNKGNFPGRFSGRQFSNSRSEMNVSTLELGDSALYLCASSLQAGQSSGNTIYFGEGSWLTVV.

This clone was detected once. The genes are TRBV9 and TRBJ2-3; possible D gene TRBD2, 7 bases. Germline-derived CDR1 and CDR2 are SGDLS and YYNGEE. Trimming took 3 bases from V and 6 from J, leaving 17 bases between them. CDR3 length: 15 residues. CDR3 DNA sequence: TGTGCCAGCAGCGGGAGCCGGGGGGCCGGGGATACGCAGTATTTT. Protein sequence: CASSGSRGAGDTQYF.

This clone appeared once. V is TRBV6-1 and J is TRBJ1-6, with 7 bases lining up with TRBD1. This CDR3 is built from 12 residues. Germline V gene lookup returns CDR1 MNHNS and CDR2 SASEGT. V gave up 4 bases and J gave up 13 bases; unmatched junction bases: 4. CDR3 protein: CASSGGQSPLHF. The DNA for the CDR3 is TGTGCCAGCAGTGGGGGACAGTCTCCCCTCCACTTT.